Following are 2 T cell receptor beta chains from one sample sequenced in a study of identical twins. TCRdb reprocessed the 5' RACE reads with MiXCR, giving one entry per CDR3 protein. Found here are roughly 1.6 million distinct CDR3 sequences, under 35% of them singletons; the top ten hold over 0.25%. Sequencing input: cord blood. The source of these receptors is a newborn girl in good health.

CDR3 sequence reads: CASMGTVYSPLHF. In nucleotides, the CDR3 is TGTGCCAGCATGGGGACGGTTTATTCACCCCTCCACTTT. The V and J genes are TRBV25-1 and TRBJ1-6, with a possible D match to TRBD1 (5 bases). CDR1 is MGHDK and CDR2 is SYGVNS in the germline V gene. This CDR3 spans 13 amino acids. The germline V and J ends were trimmed by 7 bases and 8 bases, with 12 bases remaining between them.

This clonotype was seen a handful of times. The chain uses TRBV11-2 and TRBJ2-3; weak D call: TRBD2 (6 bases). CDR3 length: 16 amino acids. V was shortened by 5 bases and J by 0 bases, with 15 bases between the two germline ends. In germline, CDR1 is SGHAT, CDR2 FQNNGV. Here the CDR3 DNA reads TGTGCCAGCAGCAAGATCCGCGGGGCTAGCACAGATACGCAGTATTTT. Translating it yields CASSKIRGASTDTQYF. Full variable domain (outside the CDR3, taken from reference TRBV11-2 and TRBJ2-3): EAGVAQSPRYKIIEKRQSVAFWCNPISGHATLYWYQQILGQGPKLLIQFQNNGVVDDSQLPKDRFSAERLKGVDSTLKIQPAKLEDSAVYLCASSKIRGASTDTQYFGPGTRLTVL.